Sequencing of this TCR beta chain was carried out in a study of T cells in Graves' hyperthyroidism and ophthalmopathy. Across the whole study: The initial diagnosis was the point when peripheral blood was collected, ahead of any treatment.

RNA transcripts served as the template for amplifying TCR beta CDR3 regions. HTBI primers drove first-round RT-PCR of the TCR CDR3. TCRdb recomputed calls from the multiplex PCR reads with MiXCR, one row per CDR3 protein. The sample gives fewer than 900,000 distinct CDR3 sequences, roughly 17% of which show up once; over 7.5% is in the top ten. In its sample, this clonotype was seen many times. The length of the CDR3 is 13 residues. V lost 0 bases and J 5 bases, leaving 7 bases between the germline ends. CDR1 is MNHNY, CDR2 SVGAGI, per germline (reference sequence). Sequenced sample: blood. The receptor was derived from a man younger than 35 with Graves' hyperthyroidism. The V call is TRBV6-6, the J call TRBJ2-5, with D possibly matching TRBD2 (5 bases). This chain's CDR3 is CASSYSTGETQYF. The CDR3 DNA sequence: TGTGCCAGCAGTTACTCGACGGGGGAGACCCAGTACTTC.